This entry lists 24 T cell receptor beta chains sequenced from one sample in a study of T-cell memory formation after mild COVID-19. TCRdb itself ran the 5' RACE reads through MiXCR, one entry per CDR3 protein. This sample has approximately 300,000 distinct CDR3 sequences; around a sixth occur once, and the top ten carry 20% to 25%. Sequencing was performed on PBMCs or a T cell subset sorted from them (not recorded which). These receptors all come from a man aged 18 to 35 who had mild COVID-19 (a few samples of this study predate the infection). Cell type and time point are not known.

This clonotype was observed a handful of times. CDR3 bases: TGTGCCAGCACCATATCCCCCACAGATACGCAGTATTTT. Protein product: CASTISPTDTQYF. The chain recombines TRBV7-2 with TRBJ2-3; the D is unclear. Germline-derived CDR1 and CDR2 are SGHTA and FQGNSA. Trimming cost V 7 bases and J 2 bases, with 10 bases left between them. The CDR3 length is 13 residues.

The V call is TRBV20-1, the J call TRBJ1-2; 9 bases are shared with TRBD1. Germline loops: CDR1 DFQATT, CDR2 SNEGSKA (reference sequence). The CDR3 runs 15 residues. V lost 6 bases, J lost 5 bases, and 13 bases stayed unmatched. In nucleotides, the CDR3 is TGCAGTGCACCGCGACAGGGGGTGTCTTATTATGGCTACACCTTC. Protein sequence: CSAPRQGVSYYGYTF.

The CDR3 loop reads CSAIGILYGYTF. For the CDR3, the DNA is TGCAGTGCTATTGGGATTCTCTATGGCTACACCTTC. The chain uses TRBV20-1 and TRBJ1-2; D not resolved. The germline V gene has CDR1 DFQATT and CDR2 SNEGSKA (reference sequence). CDR3 length equals 12 residues. Trimming took off 4 bases at V and 4 bases at J, with 10 bases between the two ends.

The chain recombines TRBV6-1 with TRBJ2-3; TRBD2 matches 11 bases. This CDR3 is 16 amino acids long. After removal of 0 bases from V and 8 bases from J, the junction contained 7 bases not matched to a gene. Germline CDR1 and CDR2: MNHNS and SASEGT. CDR3 DNA sequence: TGTGCCAGCAGTGAAGCCGATAGCGGGGGGGCCGGTACGCAGTATTTT. This gives the protein CASSEADSGGAGTQYF.

This clonotype has more than one count but fewer than ten. The chain recombines TRBV3-1 with TRBJ2-5; TRBD1 might be the D (5 bases). Looked up from germline, CDR1 is LGHDT and CDR2 is YNNKEL (reference sequence). Trimming pared 1 base from V and 1 base from J, leaving 10 bases between. The CDR3 extends over 15 amino acids. The CDR3 DNA follows: TGTGCCAGCAGCCAAGGCTGGGGCCCCCAAGAGACCCAGTACTTC. It codes for CASSQGWGPQETQYF.

This clonotype has just a few counts. The chain recombines TRBV20-1 with TRBJ1-2, with 7 bases lining up with TRBD1. V gave up 0 bases and J gave up 8 bases; unmatched junction bases: 6. The CDR3 loop spans 13 amino acids. CDR1 and CDR2 from the germline V gene are DFQATT and SNEGSKA (reference sequence). The CDR3 DNA follows: TGCAGTGCTAGAGACCCGACAGGGCAAGGCTACACCTTC. Protein sequence: CSARDPTGQGYTF.

This clonotype was detected only a few times. The chain combines TRBV4-2 with TRBJ1-1; 8 bases are a match to TRBD1. The CDR3 has 15 residues. Germline CDR1 LGHNA, CDR2 YNFKEQ. V shed 4 bases and J 1 base; nucleotides not matched to a gene: 5. In DNA form, the CDR3 reads TGTGCCAGCAGCCGACCGGGACAGGCGAACACTGAAGCTTTCTTT. This codes for CASSRPGQANTEAFF.

This clonotype was found a few times. The rearrangement joins TRBV4-1 to TRBJ1-2; no clear D. V was trimmed by 3 bases and J by 8 bases, leaving 16 bases between them. The V gene's germline CDR1 is MGHRA and CDR2 YSYEKL. The length of the CDR3 is 14 residues. The CDR3 loop is CASSQRSVSGGYTF. The CDR3 DNA is TGCGCCAGCAGCCAGAGAAGTGTTTCAGGCGGCTACACCTTC.

The genes are TRBV12-3 or TRBV12-4 and TRBJ2-3; perhaps TRBD2 as D (7 bases). The CDR3 extends over 13 amino acids. The V and J ends lost 7 bases and 6 bases respectively, with 14 bases between them. CDR3 sequence (DNA): TGTGCCAGCACTGGGGGGGCTGCTGATACGCAGTATTTT. Its translation is CASTGGAADTQYF.

The chain couples TRBV5-6 to TRBJ2-5; perhaps TRBD2 as D (6 bases). V lost 0 bases and J 2 bases, leaving 17 bases between the germline ends. This CDR3 is built from 17 residues. The germline CDR1 and CDR2 sequences are SGHDT and YYEEEE. This CDR3 is CASSLEGRGADQETQYF. CDR3 DNA: TGTGCCAGCAGCTTGGAGGGCCGCGGGGCCGATCAAGAGACCCAGTACTTC.

This clonotype showed up just a few times. The V and J genes are TRBV4-3 and TRBJ2-7; D might be TRBD1 (6 bases). Trimming removed 5 bases at V and 3 bases at J, with 20 bases between. There are 16 residues in the CDR3. Germline V gene data show CDR1 as LGHNA and CDR2 as YSLEER. CDR3 sequence (DNA): TGCGCCAGCAGCTCCAGGGGTGGGAAGAACCTCTACGAGCAGTACTTC. Residues: CASSSRGGKNLYEQYF.

The chain has TRBV6-5 and TRBJ2-5; TRBD2 agrees at 9 bases. Trimming took 6 bases from V and 2 from J; bases not matched to a gene: 7. This CDR3 spans 15 amino acids. CDR1 and CDR2 from the germline V gene are MNHEY and SVGAGI. This CDR3 is CASSLLAGIQETQYF. CDR3 DNA sequence: TGTGCCAGCAGCCTCCTAGCGGGGATTCAAGAGACCCAGTACTTC.

This clonotype was found many times. The chain combines TRBV7-2 with TRBJ2-5, with TRBD2 as a possible D gene (6 bases). Germline V gene data show CDR1 as SGHTA and CDR2 as FQGNSA. V lost 5 bases and J lost 2, with 15 bases in between. This CDR3 has 15 residues. The CDR3 nucleotides read TGTGCCAGCAGCAGCCGGGACTGGCATCAAGAGACCCAGTACTTC. Encoded protein: CASSSRDWHQETQYF. The entire variable domain, with the rest obtained from reference TRBV7-2 and TRBJ2-5, is as follows: GAGVSQSPSNKVTEKGKDVELRCDPISGHTALYWYRQSLGQGLEFLIYFQGNSAPDKSGLPSDRFSAERTGGSVSTLTIQRTQQEDSAVYLCASSSRDWHQETQYFGPGTRLLVL.

V is TRBV30 and J is TRBJ2-4, with 8 bases identical to TRBD1. The CDR3 sequence is 17 residues long. Per germline, CDR1 GTSNPN and CDR2 SVGIG (reference sequence). Trimming took 3 bases from V and 12 from J; bases not matched to a gene: 22. For the CDR3, the DNA is TGTGCCTGGAGCCCCGGCCCTGAGGACAGGGCACATAGGGGTCAGTACTTC. It translates to CAWSPGPEDRAHRGQYF.

The chain recombines TRBV15 with TRBJ1-5; no reliable D call. V was pared by 6 bases and J by 0 bases, with 6 bases between. This CDR3 contains 13 residues. CDR1 and CDR2 (germline): LNHNV, YYDKDF (reference sequence). The CDR3 sequence is CATSLYSNQPQHF. CDR3 DNA: TGTGCCACCAGTCTTTATAGCAATCAGCCCCAGCATTTT.

The rearrangement joins TRBV6-5 to TRBJ2-7; tentatively, D is TRBD1 (6 bases). The germline gives CDR1 MNHEY, CDR2 SVGAGI. This CDR3 is 14 amino acids long. Trimming shortened V by 2 bases and J by 5 bases, and 13 bases separated the two germline ends. The CDR3: CASSYQTGADEQYF. As DNA, the CDR3 is TGTGCCAGCAGTTACCAGACAGGAGCAGACGAGCAGTACTTC.

The chain is built from TRBV27 and TRBJ2-1; tentatively, D is TRBD2 (5 bases). V was clipped by 1 base and J by 2 bases, with 9 bases between them. The CDR3 runs to 15 residues. In germline, CDR1 is MNHEY, CDR2 SMNVEV (reference sequence). The CDR3: CASSLLGGPYNEQFF. CDR3 nucleotide sequence: TGTGCCAGCAGTTTATTAGGAGGCCCCTACAATGAGCAGTTCTTC.

The table lists this clonotype with many counts. The chain is built from TRBV10-2 and TRBJ2-4; unclear D gene. V was shortened by 8 bases and J by 1 base, with 9 bases between the two germline ends. Germline assignment: CDR1 WSHSY and CDR2 SAAADI. The CDR3 is 13 residues long. This CDR3 is CASRVGAKNIQYF. In DNA form, the CDR3 reads TGCGCCAGCCGGGTGGGGGCCAAAAACATTCAGTACTTC.

This clonotype was counted between two and nine times. The chain combines TRBV5-1 with TRBJ1-1; TRBD1 matches 8 bases. This CDR3 comprises 16 residues. With V trimmed by 0 bases and J by 0 bases, 4 bases remained unmatched. Germline V gives CDR1 SGHRS, CDR2 YFSETQ. The CDR3 reads CASSLGGGQVNTEAFF. For the CDR3, the DNA is TGCGCCAGCAGCTTGGGAGGGGGACAGGTGAACACTGAAGCTTTCTTT.

This clonotype was detected a few times. V and J are TRBV12-5 and TRBJ1-1, with D hard to call. Between the trimmed V and J ends, which lost 3 bases and 4 bases, there was a span of 15 bases. The CDR3 runs 15 residues. The V gene's germline CDR1 is LGHNT and CDR2 FRNRAP. The CDR3 sequence is CASGFILPHSTEAFF. CDR3 DNA: TGTGCTAGTGGTTTTATCCTGCCTCACAGCACTGAAGCTTTCTTT.

The rearrangement uses TRBV4-3 and TRBJ2-3; possible D gene TRBD1, 5 bases. This CDR3 is 15 amino acids long. The V gene's germline CDR1 is LGHNA and CDR2 YSLEER. Trimming cost V 0 bases and J 7 bases, with 14 bases left between them. The DNA for the CDR3 is TGCGCCAGCAGCCAAGATTCAAACCGACAGAATACGCAGTATTTT. It translates to CASSQDSNRQNTQYF.

This chain connects TRBV28 to TRBJ2-3; TRBD2 might be the D (7 bases). The V end lost 8 bases, the J end lost 1 base, and 19 bases lay between the germline ends. Germline lookup yields CDR1 MDHEN and CDR2 SYDVKM. The length of the CDR3 is 16 residues. CDR3 region: CASSYGGGRGTDTQYF. CDR3 bases: TGTGCCAGCTCGTACGGCGGGGGCCGCGGCACAGATACGCAGTATTTT. Complete variable domain (other parts from reference TRBV28 and TRBJ2-3): DVKVTQSSRYLVKRTGEKVFLECVQDMDHENMFWYRQDPGLGLRLIYFSYDVKMKEKGDIPEGYSVSREKKERFSLILESASTNQTSMYLCASSYGGGRGTDTQYFGPGTRLTVL.

This clonotype was detected only a few times. CDR3: CSASSDSNQPQHF. In nucleotides, the CDR3 is TGCAGTGCTAGTTCAGATAGCAATCAGCCCCAGCATTTT. The chain employs TRBV20-1 and TRBJ1-5, with no clear D. V lost 3 bases and J 0 bases, leaving 6 bases between the germline ends. The CDR3 length is 13 residues. CDR1 and CDR2 from the germline V gene are DFQATT and SNEGSKA (reference sequence).

This clonotype was detected a few times. The CDR3 DNA reads as TGTGCCAGCAGCCCACCGGGGAGGAGCAAAGAGACCCAGTACTTC. Encoded protein: CASSPPGRSKETQYF. The chain has TRBV11-1 and TRBJ2-5; D is perhaps TRBD2 (6 bases). The CDR3 is 15 amino acids. The V end lost 5 bases, the J end lost 3 bases, and 16 bases lay between the germline ends. Germline-derived CDR1 and CDR2 are SGHAT and FQDESV (reference sequence).